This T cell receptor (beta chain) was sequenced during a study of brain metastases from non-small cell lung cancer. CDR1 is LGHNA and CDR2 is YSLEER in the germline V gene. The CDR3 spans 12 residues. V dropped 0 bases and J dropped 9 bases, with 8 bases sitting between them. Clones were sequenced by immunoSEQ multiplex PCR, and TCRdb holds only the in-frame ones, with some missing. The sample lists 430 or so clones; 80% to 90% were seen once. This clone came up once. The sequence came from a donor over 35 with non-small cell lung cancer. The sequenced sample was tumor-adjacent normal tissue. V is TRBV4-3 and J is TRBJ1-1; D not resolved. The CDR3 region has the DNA TGCGCCAGCAGCCAAGATGTAGGACAAGCTTTCTTT. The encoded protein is CASSQDVGQAFF.